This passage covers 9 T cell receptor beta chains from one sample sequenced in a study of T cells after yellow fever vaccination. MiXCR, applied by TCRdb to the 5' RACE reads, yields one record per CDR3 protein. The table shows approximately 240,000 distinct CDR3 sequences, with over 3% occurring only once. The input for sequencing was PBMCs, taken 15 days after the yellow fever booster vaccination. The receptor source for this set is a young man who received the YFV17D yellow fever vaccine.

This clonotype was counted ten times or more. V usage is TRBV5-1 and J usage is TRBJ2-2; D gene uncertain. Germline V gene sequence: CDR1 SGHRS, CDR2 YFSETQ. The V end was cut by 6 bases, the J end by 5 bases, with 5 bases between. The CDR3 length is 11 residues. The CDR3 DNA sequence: TGCGCCAGCACCGAAACCGGGGAGCTGTTTTTT. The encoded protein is CASTETGELFF.

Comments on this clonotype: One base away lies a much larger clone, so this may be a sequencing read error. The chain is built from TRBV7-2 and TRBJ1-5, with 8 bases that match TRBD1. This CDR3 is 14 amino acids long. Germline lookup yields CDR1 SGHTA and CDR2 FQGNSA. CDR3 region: CASSLGQVNQPQQF. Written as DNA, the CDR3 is TGTGCCAGCAGCTTGGGACAGGTGAATCAGCCCCAGCAATTT.

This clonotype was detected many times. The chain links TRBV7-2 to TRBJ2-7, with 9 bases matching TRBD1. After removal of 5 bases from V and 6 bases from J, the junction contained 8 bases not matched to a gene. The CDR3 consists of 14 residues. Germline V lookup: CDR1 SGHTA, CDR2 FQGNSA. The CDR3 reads CASSPRQGVGEQYF. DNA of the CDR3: TGTGCCAGCAGCCCGCGACAGGGGGTAGGCGAGCAGTACTTC.

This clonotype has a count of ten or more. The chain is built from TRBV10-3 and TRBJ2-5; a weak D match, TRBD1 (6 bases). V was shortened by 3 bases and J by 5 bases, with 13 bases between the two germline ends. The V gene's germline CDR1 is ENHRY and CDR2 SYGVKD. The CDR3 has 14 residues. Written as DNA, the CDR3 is TGTGCCATCAGTGACCAGGGGCTTTGGGAGACCCAGTACTTC. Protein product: CAISDQGLWETQYF.

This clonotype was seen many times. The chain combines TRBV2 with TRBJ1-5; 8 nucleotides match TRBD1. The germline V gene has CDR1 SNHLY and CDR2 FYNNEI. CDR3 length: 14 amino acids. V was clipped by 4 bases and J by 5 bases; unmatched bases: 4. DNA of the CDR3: TGTGCCAGCAGTGCACAGGGGGGGGATCAGCCCCAGCATTTT. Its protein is CASSAQGGDQPQHF.

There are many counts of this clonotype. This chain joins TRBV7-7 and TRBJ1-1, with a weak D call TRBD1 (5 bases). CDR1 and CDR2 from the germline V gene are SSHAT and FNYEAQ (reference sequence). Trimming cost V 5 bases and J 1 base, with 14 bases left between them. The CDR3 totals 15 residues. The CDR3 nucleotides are TGTGCCAGCAGCCCAATAATCGGGGGGAACACTGAAGCTTTCTTT. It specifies CASSPIIGGNTEAFF.

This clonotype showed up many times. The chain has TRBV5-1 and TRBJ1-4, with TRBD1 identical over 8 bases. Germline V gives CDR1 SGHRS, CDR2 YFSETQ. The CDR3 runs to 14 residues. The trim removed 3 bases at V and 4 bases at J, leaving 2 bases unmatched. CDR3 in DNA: TGCGCCAGCAGCTGGACAGGGTTTAATGAAAAACTGTTTTTT. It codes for CASSWTGFNEKLFF.

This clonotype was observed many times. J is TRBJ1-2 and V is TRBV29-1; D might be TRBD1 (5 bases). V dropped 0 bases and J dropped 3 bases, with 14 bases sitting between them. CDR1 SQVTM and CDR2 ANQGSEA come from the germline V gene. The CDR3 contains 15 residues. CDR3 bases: TGCAGCGTTGAAGATCGGAGGGGCTCCCACTATGGCTACACCTTC. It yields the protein CSVEDRRGSHYGYTF.

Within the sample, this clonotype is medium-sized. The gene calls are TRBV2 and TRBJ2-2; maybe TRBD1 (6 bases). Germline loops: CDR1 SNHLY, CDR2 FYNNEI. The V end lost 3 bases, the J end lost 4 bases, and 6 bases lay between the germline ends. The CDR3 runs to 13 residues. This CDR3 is CASSDRGTGELFF. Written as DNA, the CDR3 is TGTGCCAGCAGTGACAGGGGCACCGGGGAGCTGTTTTTT. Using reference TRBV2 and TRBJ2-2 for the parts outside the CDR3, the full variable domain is EPEVTQTPSHQVTQMGQEVILRCVPISNHLYFYWYRQILGQKVEFLVSFYNNEISEKSEIFDDQFSVERPDGSNFTLKIRSTKLEDSAMYFCASSDRGTGELFFGEGSRLTVL.